Listed here are 29 T cell receptor beta chains from one sample, sequenced in a study of PD-1 blockade in classical Hodgkin lymphoma. The time point is: cycle 4 day 1 (C4D1), after five to seven weeks of nivolumab. Each and every patient relapsed after autologous stem cell transplantation, and patients got differing brentuximab vedotin exposure. Clones were read by immunoSEQ multiplex PCR, and TCRdb kept only the in-frame ones, dropping some. The sample lists about 94,000 clones; about 93% were seen once. The sample was peripheral blood mononuclear cells (PBMCs), taken before the fourth cycle of nivolumab. The receptor source for this set is a human donor with classical Hodgkin lymphoma.

The J gene is TRBJ2-7, the V gene TRBV27; 10 bases fit TRBD2. This CDR3 is 17 amino acids long. V shed 5 bases, J shed 4 bases, and the junction held 14 bases outside the gene matches. Germline CDR1 is MNHEY and CDR2 is SMNVEV (reference sequence). CDR3 amino acids: CASSTLGAGLAKYEQYF. The CDR3 DNA sequence: TGTGCCAGCAGTACCCTCGGAGCGGGACTAGCGAAGTACGAGCAGTACTTC.

This clone was recorded a few times. The chain carries TRBV19 and TRBJ1-1; D gene unclear. Germline CDR1 LNHDA, CDR2 SQIVND (reference sequence). The CDR3 is 11 residues long. Trimming took off 5 bases at V and 5 bases at J, with 6 bases between the two ends. CDR3 in DNA: TGTGCCAGTAGTCAGTGGACTGAAGCTTTCTTT. Residues: CASSQWTEAFF. The full variable domain, with the rest looked up from reference TRBV19 and TRBJ1-1, is DGGITQSPKYLFRKEGQNVTLSCEQNLNHDAMYWYRQDPGQGLRLIYYSQIVNDFQKGDIAEGYSVSREKKESFPLTVTSAQKNPTAFYLCASSQWTEAFFGQGTRLTVV.

The rearrangement links TRBV19 to TRBJ1-5; TRBD1 might be the D (5 bases). This CDR3 region has 18 residues. CDR1 LNHDA and CDR2 SQIVND come from the germline V gene (reference sequence). Deletions cut 1 base from V and 2 bases from J, with 18 bases between. CDR3 nucleotide sequence: TGTGCCAGTAGTATAGGGTCAGGGATGGGTGCGGGCAATCAGCCCCAGCATTTT. Its protein product is CASSIGSGMGAGNQPQHF.

The V and J genes are TRBV5-1 and TRBJ2-3; D uncertain. Germline assignment: CDR1 SGHRS and CDR2 YFSETQ. Trimming cost V 0 bases and J 6 bases, with 20 bases left between them. The CDR3 has 17 residues. The CDR3 here is CASSLVIGHPPVDTQYF. The DNA for the CDR3 is TGCGCCAGCAGCTTGGTCATCGGGCACCCCCCGGTGGATACGCAGTATTTT.

For this clone: The junction does not match germline at one end; this may be a read error. The rearrangement joins TRBV27 to TRBJ2-1, with 8 bases matching TRBD2. This CDR3 has 15 residues. The germline gives CDR1 MNHEY, CDR2 SMNVEV (reference sequence). CDR3 nucleotide sequence: TGTGCCAGCAGTTTATCGTCGGCGGGGGGATTTGAGCAATTCTTC. This gives the protein CASSLSSAGGFEQFF.

This clone was seen a few times. This chain joins TRBV7-9 and TRBJ2-1; TRBD1 might be the D (6 bases). The V end lost 5 bases, the J end lost 0 bases, and 11 bases lay between the germline ends. This CDR3 contains 15 residues. The germline gives CDR1 SEHNR, CDR2 FQNEAQ (reference sequence). The DNA for the CDR3 is TGTGCCAGCAGCAACCGGGACAACTCCTACAATGAGCAGTTCTTC. This codes for CASSNRDNSYNEQFF.

V is TRBV5-1 and J is TRBJ2-3; the match to TRBD1 covers 9 bases. Germline V gives CDR1 SGHRS, CDR2 YFSETQ. The CDR3 loop spans 15 amino acids. V shed 0 bases and J 1 base; nucleotides not matched to a gene: 0. Written as DNA, the CDR3 is TGCGCCAGCAGCTTGGGGACAGGGGGCACAGATACGCAGTATTTT. Its translation: CASSLGTGGTDTQYF.

This sequence joins TRBV2 and TRBJ1-4, with TRBD1 as a possible D gene (6 bases). V was clipped by 7 bases and J by 4 bases, with 10 bases between them. Germline CDR1 is SNHLY and CDR2 is FYNNEI. The CDR3 spans 13 residues. CDR3 sequence (DNA): TGTGCCAGCAATCCCAGGGGTAATGAAAAACTGTTTTTT. Protein: CASNPRGNEKLFF.

The gene calls are TRBV19 and TRBJ2-7; TRBD2 matches at 8 bases. The CDR3 loop spans 15 amino acids. V lost 7 bases, J lost 2 bases, and 10 bases stayed unmatched. The germline V gene has CDR1 LNHDA and CDR2 SQIVND (reference sequence). This CDR3 is CASTAGGDTAYEQYF. The CDR3 region has the DNA TGTGCCAGTACCGCCGGGGGGGACACGGCCTACGAGCAGTACTTC.

The chain uses TRBV27 and TRBJ2-4; 8 positions agree with TRBD1. The CDR3 is 14 residues long. J was trimmed by 7 bases and V by 3 bases; bases with no gene match: 5. CDR1 MNHEY and CDR2 SMNVEV come from the germline V gene (reference sequence). For the CDR3, the DNA is TGTGCCAGCAGTTTGCAGGGGGCGCGCAACATTCAGTACTTC. Translation gives CASSLQGARNIQYF.

The CDR3 sequence: CASSLGTGSDTQYF. CDR3 nucleotide sequence: TGCGCCAGCAGCTTGGGAACAGGGTCAGATACGCAGTATTTT. The rearrangement joins TRBV5-1 to TRBJ2-3, with D possibly TRBD1 on 6 matching bases. V lost 0 bases and J lost 4, with 9 bases in between. Looked up from germline, CDR1 is SGHRS and CDR2 is YFSETQ. The CDR3 is 14 amino acids.

The CDR3 protein is CASSPSREGISYEQYF. As DNA, the CDR3 is TGTGCCAGCTCACCCTCGAGGGAGGGGATCTCCTACGAGCAGTACTTC. This chain connects TRBV18 to TRBJ2-7; TRBD2 matches 7 bases. V was pared by 3 bases and J by 0 bases, with 8 bases of the junction left unmatched. The CDR3 is 16 amino acids. Germline V CDR1 and CDR2: KGHSH, LQKENI.

The rearrangement links TRBV9 to TRBJ2-7, with 7 bases that match TRBD2. J was trimmed by 0 bases and V by 4 bases; bases with no gene match: 10. From germline, CDR1 is SGDLS and CDR2 YYNGEE. This CDR3 contains 16 residues. This CDR3 reads CASSLRAGRSSYEQYF. As DNA, the CDR3 is TGTGCCAGCAGCCTGAGAGCGGGGCGAAGCTCCTACGAGCAGTACTTC.

CDR3 DNA sequence: TGTGCCAGCAGTTACTCGAACGACGAAGAGACCCAGTACTTC. This codes for CASSYSNDEETQYF. The gene calls are TRBV6-6 and TRBJ2-5, with D unresolved. The CDR3 contains 14 residues. Germline V gene lookup returns CDR1 MNHNY and CDR2 SVGAGI (reference sequence). V was clipped by 0 bases and J by 3 bases, with 8 bases between them.

V and J are TRBV19 and TRBJ1-2; D remains ambiguous. The germline V and J ends were trimmed by 5 bases and 8 bases, with 18 bases remaining between them. The CDR3 spans 14 residues. Looked up from germline, CDR1 is LNHDA and CDR2 is SQIVND (reference sequence). CDR3 residues: CASSDWAGDEGYTF. CDR3 in DNA: TGTGCCAGTAGTGATTGGGCAGGAGATGAGGGCTACACCTTC.

The V and J genes are TRBV27 and TRBJ2-1; the match to TRBD1 covers 9 bases. The V segment lost 7 bases and the J segment 5 bases; nucleotides outside the gene matches: 15. This CDR3 has 17 amino acids. The germline V gene encodes CDR1 MNHEY and CDR2 SMNVEV (reference sequence). The CDR3 sequence is CASTRNMGTGLNNEQFF. The CDR3 DNA follows: TGTGCCAGCACCCGCAACATGGGGACAGGGTTAAACAATGAGCAGTTCTTC.

V and J are TRBV4-1 and TRBJ2-7; 9 positions match TRBD1. CDR1 MGHRA and CDR2 YSYEKL come from the germline V gene. The CDR3 runs to 15 residues. The V and J ends lost 3 bases and 5 bases, in that order; junction bases with no gene match: 8. This CDR3 is CASSQTGTGSHEQYF. DNA for the CDR3: TGCGCCAGCAGCCAGACCGGGACAGGGTCCCACGAGCAGTACTTC.

The chain employs TRBV6-5 and TRBJ2-5; D gene ambiguous. This CDR3 has 14 residues. V gave up 7 bases and J gave up 5 bases, with 17 bases separating them. From germline, CDR1 is MNHEY and CDR2 SVGAGI. The CDR3 here is CASIDSGLTETQYF. In nucleotides, the CDR3 is TGTGCCAGCATCGATTCAGGTTTAACGGAGACCCAGTACTTC.

The chain links TRBV7-9 to TRBJ2-1; 9 nucleotides match TRBD1. Germline lookup yields CDR1 SEHNR and CDR2 FQNEAQ (reference sequence). CDR3 length: 18 amino acids. Trimming at V came to 5 bases and at J to 0 bases, leaving 11 bases not matched to a gene. For the CDR3, the DNA is TGTGCCAGCAGCCGAAGGAGTGGGACAGGGAGCTCCTACAATGAGCAGTTCTTC. Translation gives CASSRRSGTGSSYNEQFF.

The chain links TRBV18 to TRBJ2-2; perhaps TRBD2 as D (7 bases). Per the germline V gene, CDR1 is KGHSH and CDR2 is LQKENI. With 2 bases removed from V and 4 bases from J, the gap between germline ends came to 17 bases. The CDR3 length is 17 residues. Written as DNA, the CDR3 is TGTGCCAGCTCACCATTTTCCAGTCGGGGGGCCACCGGGGAGCTGTTTTTT. It codes for CASSPFSSRGATGELFF.

This chain links TRBV27 with TRBJ2-6; 9 bases agree with TRBD1. Germline V CDR1 and CDR2: MNHEY, SMNVEV (reference sequence). This CDR3 has 18 amino acids. The ends lost 6 bases at V and 0 bases at J; junction bases unmatched: 9. CDR3 residues: CASRLTPGQGSGANVLTF. CDR3 sequence (DNA): TGTGCCAGCAGGCTGACGCCGGGACAGGGCTCTGGGGCCAACGTCCTGACTTTC.

V usage is TRBV7-9 and J usage is TRBJ1-2, with a weak D call TRBD1 (6 bases). The CDR3 is made up of 16 amino acids. Trimming took off 0 bases at V and 3 bases at J, with 14 bases between the two ends. Per germline, CDR1 SEHNR and CDR2 FQNEAQ (reference sequence). The DNA of the CDR3 is TGTGCCAGCAGCTTAGCTTACAGGGAAGTCGACTATGGCTACACCTTC. Translation: CASSLAYREVDYGYTF.

V is TRBV7-2 and J is TRBJ2-1; TRBD2 agrees at 15 bases. CDR1 SGHTA and CDR2 FQGNSA come from the germline V gene. V dropped 1 base and J dropped 7; count of bases not matched to a gene: 2. The CDR3 spans 16 residues. The CDR3 protein is CASSLDGLAGGNEQFF. CDR3 DNA: TGTGCCAGCAGCTTAGACGGACTAGCGGGAGGGAATGAGCAGTTCTTC.

The V gene is TRBV10-2, the J gene TRBJ2-7; D might be TRBD1 (6 bases). The CDR3 runs to 14 residues. Trimming cost V 0 bases and J 2 bases, with 8 bases left between them. The germline CDR1 and CDR2 sequences are WSHSY and SAAADI. CDR3 sequence: CASSESWGPYEQYF. In DNA form, the CDR3 reads TGCGCCAGCAGTGAGTCCTGGGGGCCCTACGAGCAGTACTTC.

Only one count was recorded for this clone. The rearrangement joins TRBV20-1 to TRBJ2-7; D may be TRBD2 (5 bases). The CDR3 length is 11 residues. V lost 6 bases and J 0 bases, leaving 6 bases between the germline ends. Germline CDR1 DFQATT, CDR2 SNEGSKA (reference sequence). CDR3 sequence reads: CSARGSYEQYF. CDR3 nucleotide sequence: TGCAGTGCCCGGGGCTCCTACGAGCAGTACTTC.

With regard to this clone: Germline is not matched at one junction end, which may reflect a read error. The chain employs TRBV7-7 and TRBJ2-7; D is uncertain. Germline CDR1 reads SSHAT; CDR2 reads FNYEAQ (reference sequence). CDR3 length: 16 residues. DNA for the CDR3: TGTGCTAGCAGCTTAGGTTTGGGCCCGAGCTCCTACGAGCAGTACTTC. This encodes CASSLGLGPSSYEQYF.

The chain combines TRBV7-9 with TRBJ2-1; TRBD2 matches at 16 bases. The trim removed 5 bases at V and 7 bases at J, leaving 14 bases unmatched. The CDR3 sequence is 19 residues long. Germline assignment: CDR1 SEHNR and CDR2 FQNEAQ (reference sequence). The CDR3 bases are TGTGCCAGCAGCGCACCCGGGACTAGCGGGAGGGCGATAAGAAATGAGCAGTTCTTC. This gives the protein CASSAPGTSGRAIRNEQFF.

The chain is built from TRBV6-1 and TRBJ1-1, with D possibly being TRBD1 (5 bases). The V gene lost 2 bases and the J gene lost 0 bases, with 10 bases spanning the gap. Germline lookup yields CDR1 MNHNS and CDR2 SASEGT. This CDR3 spans 15 amino acids. CDR3: CASSERGALNTEAFF. CDR3 DNA: TGTGCCAGCAGTGAAAGGGGAGCTCTGAACACTGAAGCTTTCTTT.

The chain carries TRBV7-9 and TRBJ2-7; TRBD2 matches at 8 bases. J was trimmed by 7 bases and V by 5 bases; bases with no gene match: 16. The CDR3 is 16 amino acids. CDR1 is SEHNR and CDR2 is FQNEAQ in the germline V gene (reference sequence). In DNA form, the CDR3 reads TGTGCCAGCAGCCTCCCCGGAGGGACTAGACGACAAGAGCAGTACTTC. This encodes CASSLPGGTRRQEQYF. Based on the CDR3 plus reference TRBV7-9 and TRBJ2-7, the full variable domain is DTGVSQNPRHKITKRGQNVTFRCDPISEHNRLYWYRQTLGQGPEFLTYFQNEAQLEKSRLLSDRFSAERPKGSFSTLEIQRTEQGDSAMYLCASSLPGGTRRQEQYFGPGTRLTVT.